This TCR beta chain was recorded in a study of PD-1 blockade in mismatch repair-deficient tumors. The CDR3 length is 15 residues. V shed 5 bases, J shed 2 bases, and the junction held 6 bases outside the gene matches. In germline, CDR1 is SGHTA, CDR2 FQGTGA. Profiled with immunoSEQ multiplex PCR; TCRdb holds only in-frame clones, not every one. The table has about 100,000 clones, 70% to 85% seen once. All patients were mismatch repair deficient, assessed by either PCR or immunohistochemistry. The receptor comes from an adult with mismatch repair-deficient cancer. The sample consisted of peripheral blood, taken approximately 8 months after starting pembrolizumab. This chain links TRBV7-3 with TRBJ1-2; 9 bases agree with TRBD1. This CDR3 is CASSLNRGPNYGYTF. The CDR3 DNA follows: TGTGCCAGCAGCCTTAACAGGGGGCCAAACTATGGCTACACCTTC.